The entry that follows covers one TCR beta chain sequence. This sample is part of a study of blood T cell repertoires in COVID-19. On the study more broadly: T cells, B-cell-depleted T cells, or PBMCs supplied cDNA or gDNA.

Using immunoSEQ multiplex PCR, the repertoire was profiled, and TCRdb retains in-frame clones only, with some absent. In the table there are tens of thousands of clones, 70% to 90% of which are singletons. Source material: peripheral blood. The TCR originated in a human donor with acute or convalescent COVID-19. The donor label of this sample is uncertain.

CDR3 in DNA: TGTGCCAGCAGCACAAAGGCGACTAGTTCCGTCCCCCTGTATTTT. The encoded protein is CASSTKATSSVPLYF. The chain has TRBV2 and TRBJ2-3; tentatively, D is TRBD2 (6 bases). This CDR3 is built from 15 residues. With 6 bases removed from V and 14 bases from J, the gap between germline ends came to 27 bases. Per germline, CDR1 SNHLY and CDR2 FYNNEI.